In its sample, the clone carrying this TCR beta chain was seen once. The target antigen is unknown. This sample was taken from a study of identifying expanded T cells in peripheral blood. Study-wide results and caveats: Variance in clone template counts between two-week samples significantly increased with total template count across all healthy donors. Technical replicates showed approximately 1.2 changed clones; around 2 weeks 15 to 20; four weeks 19.

Collection occurred without any documented infections or immune events in donors. TCRdb keeps only in-frame clones here, not all; method: immunoSEQ multiplex PCR. Of under 90,000 clones detected, about nine tenths appear once; the ten largest clones hold around 2.8%. Germline V CDR1 and CDR2: SQVTM, ANQGSEA. This CDR3 has 15 amino acids. V lost 3 bases, J lost 6 bases, and 9 bases stayed unmatched. What was sequenced was blood. The chain recombines TRBV29-1 with TRBJ2-1; 9 positions agree with TRBD1. The TCR comes from a person aged 18-70 years in good health. The CDR3 sequence is CSVEVVTGGFNEQFF. DNA for the CDR3: TGCAGCGTTGAGGTAGTGACAGGGGGGTTCAATGAGCAGTTCTTC.